A single sample gave rise to the 30 T cell receptor beta chains below, sequenced in a study of shared clonotypes between healthy human individuals. Assay used: immunoSEQ multiplex PCR; TCRdb lists only in-frame clones, some missing. The data contain about 700,000 clones, roughly 70% of them singletons. Material for sequencing was memory CD4+ T cells sorted from blood. Stated subset: CD45RA-negative fraction. The receptors shown here come from a woman in her 30s in good health.

This rearrangement joins TRBV7-3 to TRBJ1-1, with D hard to call. The V gene lost 5 bases and the J gene lost 2 bases, with 9 bases spanning the gap. Germline CDR1 and CDR2: SGHTA and FQGTGA. The CDR3 totals 13 residues. The CDR3 region has the DNA TGTGCCAGCAGCGAACTGATAAACACTGAAGCTTTCTTT. It translates to CASSELINTEAFF.

J is TRBJ1-3 and V is TRBV28; 7 bases fit TRBD1. The V and J ends lost 11 bases and 7 bases, in that order; junction bases with no gene match: 14. The CDR3 contains 14 residues. CDR1 MDHEN and CDR2 SYDVKM come from the germline V gene. As DNA, the CDR3 is TGTGCCTGCCACCGCGGGACAGTGGGTAACACCATATATTTT. It codes for CACHRGTVGNTIYF.

This chain uses TRBV28 with TRBJ2-7, with 16 positions matching TRBD2. Germline CDR1 MDHEN, CDR2 SYDVKM. The V gene end was trimmed by 5 bases and the J gene end by 4 bases; junction bases not matched to a gene: 11. The length of the CDR3 is 18 residues. CDR3 sequence (DNA): TGTGCCAGCAGTCGACGGAAGGGACTAGCGGGAGGGCGGTACGAGCAGTACTTC. Translation: CASSRRKGLAGGRYEQYF. Drawing the rest from reference TRBV28 and TRBJ2-7, the complete variable domain is DVKVTQSSRYLVKRTGEKVFLECVQDMDHENMFWYRQDPGLGLRLIYFSYDVKMKEKGDIPEGYSVSREKKERFSLILESASTNQTSMYLCASSRRKGLAGGRYEQYFGPGTRLTVT.

In its sample, this clone was seen many times. The chain is built from TRBV6-6 and TRBJ1-5, with D tentatively TRBD1 (5 bases). CDR1 is MNHNY and CDR2 is SVGAGI in the germline V gene (reference sequence). Trimming left V 6 bases short and J 1 base short, with 13 bases between. The CDR3 runs to 15 residues. The CDR3 bases are TGTGCCAGCAGGGCTTGGCAGGGCAGCAATCAGCCCCAGCATTTT. This encodes CASRAWQGSNQPQHF.

This clone appeared once. The V and J genes are TRBV4-1 and TRBJ2-7; the D call may be TRBD1 or TRBD2 (6 bases each). In germline, CDR1 is MGHRA, CDR2 YSYEKL. This CDR3 contains 17 residues. The V end was cut by 3 bases, the J end by 3 bases, with 21 bases between. This CDR3 is CASSHTIRGRLNYEQYF. CDR3 in DNA: TGCGCCAGCAGCCACACTATTAGGGGGAGGCTCAACTACGAGCAGTACTTC.

V usage is TRBV10-3 and J usage is TRBJ1-5; D gene uncertain. The V and J ends lost 3 bases and 6 bases respectively, with 9 bases between them. The CDR3 has 13 amino acids. CDR1 ENHRY and CDR2 SYGVKD come from the germline V gene. CDR3 in DNA: TGTGCCATCAGTGACCGGGATGGTCAGCCCCAGCATTTT. It translates to CAISDRDGQPQHF.

J is TRBJ1-4 and V is TRBV7-2, with 7 bases aligning to TRBD1. The CDR3 loop spans 14 amino acids. The germline gives CDR1 SGHTA, CDR2 FQGNSA. V was clipped by 2 bases and J by 12 bases; unmatched bases: 9. CDR3 residues: CASSLHPRDSQLFF. CDR3 nucleotides: TGTGCCAGCAGCTTACACCCCCGGGACAGCCAACTGTTTTTT.

A note on this clone: A much larger clonotype is one base distant, so this may be a read error. The same CDR3 can be traced to other DNA sequences in this sample. The CDR3 loop reads CASSEGQDPYEQYF. CDR3 in DNA: TGTGCCAGCAGTGAAGGGCAGGACCCTTACGAGCAGTACTTC. The V gene is TRBV6-1, the J gene TRBJ2-7; D is undetermined. CDR1 is MNHNS and CDR2 is SASEGT in the germline V gene. The CDR3 is 14 residues long. The germline V and J ends were trimmed by 1 base and 4 bases, with 11 bases remaining between them.

The J gene is TRBJ2-3, the V gene TRBV9; D not resolved. Germline V gene sequence: CDR1 SGDLS, CDR2 YYNGEE. V was clipped by 0 bases and J by 10 bases, with 12 bases between them. The CDR3 spans 13 residues. The CDR3 is CASSVGSPHPQYF. CDR3 bases: TGTGCCAGCAGCGTAGGGTCCCCACATCCGCAGTATTTT.

The chain combines TRBV11-3 with TRBJ2-1; maybe TRBD2 (7 bases). The V gene's germline CDR1 is SGHNT and CDR2 YENEEA. V lost 5 bases, J lost 7 bases, and 24 bases lay in between. The CDR3 length is 17 residues. DNA for the CDR3: TGTGCCAGCAGCCACTCCGGTGGGGGGGGGCGGACGAATGAGCAGTTCTTC. Translation: CASSHSGGGGRTNEQFF.

Points on this clone: The likely explanation is a read error, given a far larger clone one base away. This rearrangement joins TRBV19 to TRBJ2-1, with D perhaps TRBD1 (5 bases). The CDR3 covers 15 residues. Germline CDR1 LNHDA, CDR2 SQIVND (reference sequence). V lost 1 base and J 6 bases, leaving 13 bases between the germline ends. The CDR3 protein is CASSIGAGNFNEQFF. CDR3 DNA sequence: TGTGCCAGTAGTATAGGGGCAGGGAATTTCAATGAGCAGTTCTTC.

V usage is TRBV12-2 and J usage is TRBJ2-7; TRBD2 is taken as the D call from the table, unchecked against the DNA. TRBV12-2 is an annotated pseudogene. The CDR3 sequence is 13 residues long. DNA of the CDR3: TGTGCAAGTCGCTTAAGCTCCGGCTACGAGCAGTACTTC. Amino acids: CASRLSSGYEQYF.

This clone was counted ten times or more. Here the CDR3 DNA reads TGTGCCAGCAGTCGGGCTAGCGGGAAAGAGACCCAGTACTTC. It codes for CASSRASGKETQYF. J is TRBJ2-5 and V is TRBV27; 9 bases map to TRBD2. V lost 5 bases, J lost 3 bases, and 4 bases stayed unmatched. Germline V CDR1 and CDR2: MNHEY, SMNVEV (reference sequence). The CDR3 is 14 residues long.

V is TRBV6-6 and J is TRBJ1-2, with D possibly TRBD1 on 5 matching bases. CDR3 length equals 15 residues. The ends were cut back, 2 bases at V and 2 bases at J, with 12 bases in the middle. Germline CDR1 MNHNY, CDR2 SVGAGI (reference sequence). DNA of the CDR3: TGTGCCAGCAGTTACGAAGCAGGGCCCAACTATGGCTACACCTTC. This gives the protein CASSYEAGPNYGYTF.

This clone has only a few counts. The sample holds other DNA sequences that translate to the same CDR3. The chain couples TRBV5-1 to TRBJ1-3; 9 positions agree with TRBD1. The CDR3 has 15 residues. Per the germline V gene, CDR1 is SGHRS and CDR2 is YFSETQ. With 3 bases clipped from V and 1 base from J, the junction kept 2 bases outside the gene matches. The CDR3 protein is CASSSDRGSGNTIYF. CDR3 DNA: TGCGCCAGCAGCTCGGACAGGGGATCTGGAAACACCATATATTTT.

The chain links TRBV5-1 to TRBJ1-2; D is unclear. The CDR3 is 15 residues long. The V gene's germline CDR1 is SGHRS and CDR2 YFSETQ. V was cut by 4 bases and J by 7 bases, with 20 bases left in between. CDR3 in amino acids: CASSPSLGPLGGYTF. The CDR3 coding sequence is TGCGCCAGCAGCCCCTCCCTCGGCCCGCTGGGTGGCTACACCTTC.

The chain has TRBV25-1 and TRBJ2-5; a possible D gene is TRBD2 (5 bases). V lost 2 bases, J lost 5 bases, and 18 bases lay in between. CDR1 MGHDK and CDR2 SYGVNS come from the germline V gene. The CDR3 runs 16 residues. CDR3 loop: CASSEGLRESAETQYF. The DNA for the CDR3 is TGTGCCAGCAGTGAAGGCCTGAGGGAGTCCGCCGAGACCCAGTACTTC.

The chain couples TRBV6-4 to TRBJ1-1; a weak D match, TRBD1 (6 bases). The CDR3 is 16 amino acids. V lost 0 bases and J 5 bases, leaving 16 bases between the germline ends. Germline CDR1 MRHNA, CDR2 SNTAGT. CDR3 DNA sequence: TGTGCCAGCAGTGACTCCCGAGGGGGGTTTGGAACTGAAGCTTTCTTT. The encoded protein is CASSDSRGGFGTEAFF.

This chain uses TRBV7-8 with TRBJ2-1, with 16 bases lining up with TRBD2. Germline V gene data show CDR1 as SGHVS and CDR2 as FQNEAQ. The CDR3 extends over 16 amino acids. J gave up 7 bases and V 2 bases, and 2 bases lay outside the gene matches. DNA for the CDR3: TGTGCCAGCAGCTTACGGGGACTAGCGGGGGGGAATGAGCAGTTCTTC. Protein product: CASSLRGLAGGNEQFF. Variable domain in full (rest from reference TRBV7-8 and TRBJ2-1): GAGVSQSPRYKVAKRGQDVALRCDPISGHVSLFWYQQALGQGPEFLTYFQNEAQLDKSGLPSDRFFAERPEGSVSTLKIQRTQQEDSAVYLCASSLRGLAGGNEQFFGPGTRLTVL.

This clone was counted between two and nine times. The CDR3 DNA sequence: TGTGCCAGCAGCAGGGGAGGGGGCTTTGGGGCCAACGTCCTGACTTTC. Protein product: CASSRGGGFGANVLTF. The J gene is TRBJ2-6, the V gene TRBV6-6; TRBD1 or TRBD2 may be the D gene (7 bases each). V lost 6 bases to trimming and J lost 3 bases, with 15 bases between them. The CDR3 consists of 16 residues. Germline V CDR1 and CDR2: MNHNY, SVGAGI (reference sequence).

The chain employs TRBV27 and TRBJ2-7; 11 positions match TRBD2. CDR3 length equals 18 residues. Germline-derived CDR1 and CDR2 are MNHEY and SMNVEV (reference sequence). Trimming at V came to 2 bases and at J to 2 bases, leaving 11 bases not matched to a gene. The CDR3 bases are TGTGCCAGCAGTTTAACAACTAGCGGGAGACAAAGGGCCTACGAGCAGTACTTC. Residues: CASSLTTSGRQRAYEQYF.

The chain combines TRBV19 with TRBJ1-2; 12 bases align to TRBD1. Germline values: CDR1 LNHDA, CDR2 SQIVND (reference sequence). This CDR3 contains 15 residues. V lost 6 bases and J lost 5; bases outside the gene matches: 7. The CDR3 DNA sequence: TGTGCCAGTAGCGGGACAGGGGGCGGCCGATATGGCTACACCTTC. This sequence encodes CASSGTGGGRYGYTF.

The chain couples TRBV30 to TRBJ2-1; tentatively, D is TRBD2 (5 bases). Germline loops: CDR1 GTSNPN, CDR2 SVGIG (reference sequence). The CDR3 runs 17 residues. V lost 2 bases, J lost 4 bases, and 21 bases lay in between. The CDR3 here is CAWSSFEGLGLYNEQFF. The CDR3 region has the DNA TGTGCCTGGAGTTCATTTGAGGGTCTCGGCCTGTACAATGAGCAGTTCTTC.

The J gene is TRBJ2-4, the V gene TRBV6-4; D unclear. The CDR3 totals 13 residues. Germline loops: CDR1 MRHNA, CDR2 SNTAGT. V lost 4 bases and J 6 bases, leaving 10 bases between the germline ends. Written as DNA, the CDR3 is TGTGCCAGCAGTGCTAGTTCTGGAAACATTCAGTACTTC. Translation: CASSASSGNIQYF.

This clone came up once. The chain is built from TRBV5-1 and TRBJ2-1; D is ambiguous. Germline V CDR1 and CDR2: SGHRS, YFSETQ. The CDR3 has 17 residues. Deletions cut 0 bases from V and 2 bases from J, with 15 bases between. CDR3: CASSLVFRGGAYNEQFF. The DNA of the CDR3 is TGCGCCAGCAGCTTGGTATTTCGTGGCGGAGCCTACAATGAGCAGTTCTTC.

This clone was counted once. The V gene is TRBV5-1, the J gene TRBJ2-7; D call uncertain. Trimming left V 0 bases short and J 5 bases short, with 3 bases between. CDR3 size: 11 residues. Germline CDR1 SGHRS, CDR2 YFSETQ. The CDR3 region is CASSLVDEQYF. CDR3 nucleotide sequence: TGCGCCAGCAGCTTGGTGGACGAGCAGTACTTC.

The chain has TRBV7-7 and TRBJ2-2; TRBD2 matches at 13 bases. CDR1 SSHAT and CDR2 FNYEAQ come from the germline V gene (reference sequence). The CDR3 contains 16 residues. Trimming took 5 bases from V and 5 from J; bases not matched to a gene: 5. CDR3 region: CASSPTGLAGTGELFF. CDR3 DNA: TGTGCCAGCAGCCCTACGGGACTAGCGGGGACCGGGGAGCTGTTTTTT. The entire variable domain, with the rest obtained from reference TRBV7-7 and TRBJ2-2, is as follows: GAGVSQSPRYKVTKRGQDVTLRCDPISSHATLYWYQQALGQGPEFLTYFNYEAQPDKSGLPSDRFSAERPEGSISTLTIQRTEQRDSAMYRCASSPTGLAGTGELFFGEGSRLTVL.

A few counts support this clone. This chain joins TRBV7-9 and TRBJ2-2; D gene unclear. The germline V gene encodes CDR1 SEHNR and CDR2 FQNEAQ (reference sequence). This CDR3 spans 12 amino acids. V was cut by 5 bases and J by 6 bases, with 7 bases left in between. The CDR3 DNA is TGTGCCAGCAGCCGAAGCTCCGGGGAGCTGTTTTTT. It encodes CASSRSSGELFF.

This clone was found once. This chain links TRBV5-4 with TRBJ2-7; tentatively, D is TRBD1 (5 bases). The CDR3 has 13 residues. Germline assignment: CDR1 SGHNT and CDR2 YYREEE (reference sequence). V was cut by 1 base and J by 2 bases, with 7 bases left in between. Here the CDR3 reads CASSLQQAYEQYF. In nucleotides, the CDR3 is TGTGCCAGCAGCTTGCAACAGGCCTACGAGCAGTACTTC.

V and J are TRBV29-1 and TRBJ2-3; TRBD2 matches 12 bases. Looked up from germline, CDR1 is SQVTM and CDR2 is ANQGSEA. With 4 bases clipped from V and 11 bases from J, the junction kept 10 bases outside the gene matches. The CDR3 consists of 14 residues. CDR3 residues: CSVGGEGLAGRQYF. CDR3 coding DNA: TGCAGCGTTGGTGGGGAAGGACTAGCGGGACGGCAGTATTTT.